These T cell receptor beta chains were read from a single sample in a study of T cell responses to AZD1222 COVID-19 vaccine. Sequenced by immunoSEQ multiplex PCR; TCRdb stores in-frame clones only, minus some. The sample includes about 140,000 clones, about 92% of them seen just once. The starting material was peripheral blood, obtained on day 0 of AZD1222 vaccination. All receptors come from an adult in good health. Both conserved end residues are part of each CDR3. D genes are given only for firm matches. Size is omitted from some rows. Given values are once, few, many or a class for expanded clones.

>few|15|TRBJ2-3|-|TRBV2
CASSFKRTSTDTQYF
TGTGCCAGCAGTTTTAAACGGACTAGCACAGATACGCAGTATTTT
>-|13|TRBJ2-3|-|TRBV15
CATSRDRTDTQYF
TGTGCCACCAGCAGAGATAGGACAGATACGCAGTATTTT
>-|14|TRBJ1-5|TRBD1|TRBV19
CASRGRGTDQPQHF
TGTGCCAGTAGGGGAAGGGGGACAGATCAGCCCCAGCATTTT
>-|14|TRBJ1-2|TRBD1|TRBV27
CATRTGPGNYGYTF
TGTGCCACCAGGACAGGGCCGGGAAACTATGGCTACACCTTC
>few|15|TRBJ2-3|TRBD2|TRBV18
CSSRASGVVTDTQYF
TGCAGTTCCAGGGCTAGCGGGGTTGTCACAGATACGCAGTATTTT
>-|16|TRBJ1-2|TRBD1|TRBV7-2
CASSLGARGAGYGYTF
TGTGCCAGCAGCTTAGGAGCCAGGGGGGCTGGTTATGGCTACACCTTC
>-|13|TRBJ2-1|TRBD2|TRBV24-1
CATKGSGSAEQFF
TGTGCCACCAAAGGTAGCGGGAGCGCGGAGCAGTTCTTC
>-|14|TRBJ1-4|-|TRBV5-4
CASSLSLRNEKLFF
TGTGCCAGCAGCTTGAGCCTAAGAAATGAAAAACTGTTTTTT
>-|16|TRBJ1-5|TRBD1|TRBV28
CASRWGRGLPGQPQHF
TGTGCCAGCCGGTGGGGCAGGGGGCTTCCGGGTCAGCCCCAGCATTTT
>-|14|TRBJ1-2|-|TRBV15
CATSRASRVDGYTF
TGTGCCACCAGCAGAGCCAGCAGGGTCGATGGCTACACCTTC
>-|15|TRBJ1-3|TRBD1|TRBV6-5
CASSYGQGNGNTIYF
TGTGCCAGCAGTTACGGACAGGGGAACGGAAACACCATATATTTT
>-|14|TRBJ2-2|TRBD1|TRBV24-1
CATSRGQDTGELFF
TGTGCCACCAGTAGGGGACAGGACACCGGGGAGCTGTTTTTT
>once|15|TRBJ2-2|-|TRBV19
CATAPYGLNTGELFF
TGTGCGACCGCCCCCTACGGGTTGAACACCGGGGAGCTGTTTTTT
>-|16|TRBJ1-1|-|TRBV2
CASSEQVPLRHTEAFF
TGTGCCAGCAGTGAGCAAGTCCCCCTGAGGCACACTGAAGCTTTCTTT
>-|13|TRBJ2-1|-|TRBV10-3
CAISARDGDEQFF
TGTGCCATCAGCGCCCGGGATGGCGATGAGCAGTTCTTC
>-|15|TRBJ1-6|-|TRBV2
CASTLLGGYNSPLHF
TGTGCCAGCACCCTGCTGGGGGGGTATAATTCACCCCTCCACTTT
>-|14|TRBJ1-1|-|TRBV18
CASSPPGGRTEAFF
TGTGCCAGCTCACCACCGGGGGGGCGGACTGAAGCTTTCTTT
>once|15|TRBJ2-3|TRBD1|TRBV5-1
CASSLVGTGMDTQYF
TGCGCCAGCAGCTTGGTAGGGACAGGGATGGATACGCAGTATTTT
>once|12|TRBJ2-1|-|TRBV12-3/TRBV12-4
CASSLIAGRQFF
TGTGCCAGCAGCCTCATCGCAGGGCGGCAGTTCTTC
>-|15|TRBJ1-1|TRBD1|TRBV3-1/TRBV3-2
CASSLRTGGGTEAFF
TGTGCCAGCAGCCTCAGAACAGGGGGTGGGACTGAAGCTTTCTTT
>-|15|TRBJ1-1|-|TRBV3-1/TRBV3-2
CASSLQGRWNTEAFF
TGTGCCAGCAGCCTTCAGGGAAGGTGGAACACTGAAGCTTTCTTT
>-|12|TRBJ2-5|TRBD2|TRBV19
CATLGLAGTQYF
TGTGCCACCCTCGGACTAGCGGGAACCCAGTACTTC
>-|15|TRBJ1-1|TRBD1|TRBV7-3
CASSLSDRGNTEAFF
TGTGCCAGCAGCTTATCTGACAGGGGGAACACTGAAGCTTTCTTT
>-|13|TRBJ2-7|TRBD1|TRBV29-1
CSASGTGAYEQYF
TGCAGCGCATCGGGGACAGGGGCCTACGAGCAGTACTTC
>once|21|TRBJ2-3|TRBD2|TRBV7-6
CASSSTRTSGRAGSSTDTQYF
TGTGCCAGCAGTTCCACCAGGACTAGCGGGAGGGCCGGGTCTAGCACAGATACGCAGTATTTT
>-|14|TRBJ2-3|TRBD2|TRBV5-1
CASSSRTSGGAEYF
TGCGCCAGCAGCTCTCGGACTAGCGGGGGGGCCGAGTATTTT
>once|17|TRBJ1-4|-|TRBV4-2
CASSQDSGRAYNEKLFF
TGTGCCAGCAGCCAAGATAGCGGGAGGGCTTATAATGAAAAACTGTTTTTT
>-|15|TRBJ2-7|-|TRBV27
CASPPGRASSYEQYF
TGTGCCAGCCCCCCGGGCAGGGCGAGCTCCTACGAGCAGTACTTC
>-|16|TRBJ2-6|-|TRBV19
CASSILNQAGANVLTF
TGTGCCAGTAGTATCCTAAACCAGGCAGGGGCCAACGTCCTGACTTTC
>-|17|TRBJ1-2|-|TRBV19
CASSIRSTETSKYGYTF
TGTGCCAGTAGTATAAGGTCCACCGAGACTTCTAAATATGGCTACACCTTC
>-|12|TRBJ1-2|-|TRBV6-5
CASSYGGNGYTF
TGTGCCAGCAGTTACGGGGGGAATGGCTACACCTTC
>-|17|TRBJ2-7|-|TRBV27
CASSLWGPTAISYEQYF
TGTGCCAGCAGTCTCTGGGGCCCGACGGCTATATCCTACGAGCAGTACTTC
>-|16|TRBJ2-1|TRBD1|TRBV7-6
CASSIGTGGRDNEQFF
TGTGCCAGCAGCATAGGGACAGGGGGCCGGGACAATGAGCAGTTCTTC
>-|14|TRBJ1-2|TRBD1|TRBV27
CASSKDRGDYGYTF
TGTGCCAGCAGTAAGGACAGGGGGGACTATGGCTACACCTTC
>-|13|TRBJ1-1|-|TRBV12-3/TRBV12-4
CASSRMLNTEAFF
TGTGCCAGCAGTAGAATGTTGAACACTGAAGCTTTCTTT
>-|14|TRBJ2-2|-|TRBV4-1
CASRVIANTGELFF
TGCGCCAGCAGGGTGATAGCGAACACCGGGGAGCTGTTTTTT
>-|14|TRBJ2-7|-|TRBV28
CASSIPHDSYEQYF
TGTGCCAGCAGTATCCCACACGATTCCTACGAGCAGTACTTC
>-|15|TRBJ1-2|-|TRBV7-9
CASSLALGQYYGYTF
TGTGCCAGCAGCTTAGCGCTTGGACAGTACTATGGCTACACCTTC
>-|14|TRBJ1-5|-|TRBV6-6
CASSYTAVNQPQHF
TGTGCCAGCAGTTACACGGCAGTCAATCAGCCCCAGCATTTT
>-|13|TRBJ2-5|TRBD1|TRBV10-3
CAIRTGATETQYF
TGTGCCATCCGTACAGGGGCAACGGAGACCCAGTACTTC
>-|15|TRBJ1-5|-|TRBV2
CASSEAGGNNQPQHF
TGTGCCAGCAGTGAAGCAGGGGGAAACAATCAGCCCCAGCATTTT
>-|11|TRBJ2-7|-|TRBV6-5
CASSNNYEQYF
TGTGCCAGCAGTAACAACTACGAGCAGTACTTC